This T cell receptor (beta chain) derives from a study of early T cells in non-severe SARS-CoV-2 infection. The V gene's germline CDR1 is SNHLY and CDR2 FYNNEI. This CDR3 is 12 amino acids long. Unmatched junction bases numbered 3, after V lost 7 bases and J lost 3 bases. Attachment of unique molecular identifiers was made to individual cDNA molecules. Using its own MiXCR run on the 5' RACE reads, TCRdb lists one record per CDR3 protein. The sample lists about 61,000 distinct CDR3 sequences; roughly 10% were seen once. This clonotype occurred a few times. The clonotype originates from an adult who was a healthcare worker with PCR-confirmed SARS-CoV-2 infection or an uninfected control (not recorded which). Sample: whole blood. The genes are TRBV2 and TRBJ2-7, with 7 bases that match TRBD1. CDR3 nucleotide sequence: TGTGCCAGCAAGGGACAGTACTACGAGCAGTACTTC. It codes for CASKGQYYEQYF. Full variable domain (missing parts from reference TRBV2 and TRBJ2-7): EPEVTQTPSHQVTQMGQEVILRCVPISNHLYFYWYRQILGQKVEFLVSFYNNEISEKSEIFDDQFSVERPDGSNFTLKIRSTKLEDSAMYFCASKGQYYEQYFGPGTRLTVT.